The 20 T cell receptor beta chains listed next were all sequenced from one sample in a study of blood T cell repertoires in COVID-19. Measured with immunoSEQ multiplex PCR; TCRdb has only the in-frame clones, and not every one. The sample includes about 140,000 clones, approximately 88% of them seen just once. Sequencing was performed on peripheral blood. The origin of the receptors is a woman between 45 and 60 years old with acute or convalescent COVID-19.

CDR3: CASITGGYGYTF. The CDR3 DNA reads as TGTGCCAGCATCACAGGGGGGTATGGCTACACCTTC. V is TRBV7-2 and J is TRBJ1-2; 8 bases map to TRBD1. Trimming at V came to 7 bases and at J to 5 bases, leaving 3 bases not matched to a gene. Germline CDR1 is SGHTA and CDR2 is FQGNSA. This CDR3 spans 12 amino acids.

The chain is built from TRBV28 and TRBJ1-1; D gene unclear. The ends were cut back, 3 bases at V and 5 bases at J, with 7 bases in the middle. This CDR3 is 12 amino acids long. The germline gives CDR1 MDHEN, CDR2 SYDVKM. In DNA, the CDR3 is TGTGCCAGCAGTTTCGACATTACTGAAGCTTTCTTT. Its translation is CASSFDITEAFF.

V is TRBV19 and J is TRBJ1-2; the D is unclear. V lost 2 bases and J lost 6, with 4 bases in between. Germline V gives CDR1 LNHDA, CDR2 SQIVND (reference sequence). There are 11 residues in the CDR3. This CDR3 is CASSIYHGYTF. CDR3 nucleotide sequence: TGTGCCAGTAGTATATATCATGGCTACACCTTC.

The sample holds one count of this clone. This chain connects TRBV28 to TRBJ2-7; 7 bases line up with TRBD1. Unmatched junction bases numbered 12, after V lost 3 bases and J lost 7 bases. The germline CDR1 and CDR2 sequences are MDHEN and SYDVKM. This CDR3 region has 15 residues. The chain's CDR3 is CASSFASEGAREQYF. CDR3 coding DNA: TGTGCCAGCAGTTTTGCTTCCGAGGGGGCGCGGGAGCAGTACTTC. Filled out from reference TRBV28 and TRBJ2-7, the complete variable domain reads DVKVTQSSRYLVKRTGEKVFLECVQDMDHENMFWYRQDPGLGLRLIYFSYDVKMKEKGDIPEGYSVSREKKERFSLILESASTNQTSMYLCASSFASEGAREQYFGPGTRLTVT.

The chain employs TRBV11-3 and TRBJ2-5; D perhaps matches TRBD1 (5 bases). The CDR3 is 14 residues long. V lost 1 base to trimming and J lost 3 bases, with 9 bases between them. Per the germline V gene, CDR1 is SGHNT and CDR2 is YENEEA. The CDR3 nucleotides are TGTGCCAGCAGCTTAGGGGGCGGAGAAGAGACCCAGTACTTC. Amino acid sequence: CASSLGGGEETQYF.

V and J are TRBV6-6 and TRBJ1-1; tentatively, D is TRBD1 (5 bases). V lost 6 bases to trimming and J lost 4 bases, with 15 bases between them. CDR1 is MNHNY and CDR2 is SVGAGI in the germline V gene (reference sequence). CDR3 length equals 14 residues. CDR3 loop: CASSSQVVGTEAFF. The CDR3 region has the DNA TGTGCCAGCAGCTCACAGGTCGTGGGCACTGAAGCTTTCTTT.

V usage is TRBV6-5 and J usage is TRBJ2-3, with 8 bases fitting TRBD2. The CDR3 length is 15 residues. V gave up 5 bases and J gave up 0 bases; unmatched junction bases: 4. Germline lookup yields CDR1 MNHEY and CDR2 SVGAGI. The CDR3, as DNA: TGTGCCAGCAGTCTCCAGCGGGGGAGCACAGATACGCAGTATTTT. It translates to CASSLQRGSTDTQYF.

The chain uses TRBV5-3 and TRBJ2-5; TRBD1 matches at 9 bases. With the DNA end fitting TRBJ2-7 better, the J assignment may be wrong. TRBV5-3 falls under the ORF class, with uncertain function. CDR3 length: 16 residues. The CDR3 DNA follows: TGTGCCAGAAGCTTAATACAGGGACAGGGTTCCTACGAGCAGTACTTC. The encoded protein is CARSLIQGQGSYEQYF.

CDR3 loop: CASSRTTSGWGETQYF. The CDR3 DNA sequence: TGTGCCAGCAGCCGTACCACTAGCGGGTGGGGAGAGACCCAGTACTTC. The chain uses TRBV3-1 (or the pseudogene TRBV3-2) and TRBJ2-5; 9 nucleotides align to TRBD2. Germline CDR1 and CDR2: LGHDT and YNNKEL (reference sequence). The CDR3 has 16 residues. V was pared by 4 bases and J by 4 bases, with 10 bases of the junction left unmatched.

CDR3 amino acids: CASSRTGAVEAFF. CDR3 DNA sequence: TGTGCCAGCAGTCGGACAGGGGCGGTGGAAGCTTTCTTT. This rearrangement joins TRBV12-3 or TRBV12-4 to TRBJ1-1; 9 bases map to TRBD1. V was clipped by 5 bases and J by 8 bases; unmatched bases: 6. CDR3 length: 13 residues.

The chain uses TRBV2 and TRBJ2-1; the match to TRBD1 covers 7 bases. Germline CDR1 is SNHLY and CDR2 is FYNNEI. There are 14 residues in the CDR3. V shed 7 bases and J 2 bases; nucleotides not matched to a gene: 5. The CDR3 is CASTVGTAYNEQFF. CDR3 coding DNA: TGTGCCAGCACGGTCGGGACAGCCTACAATGAGCAGTTCTTC.

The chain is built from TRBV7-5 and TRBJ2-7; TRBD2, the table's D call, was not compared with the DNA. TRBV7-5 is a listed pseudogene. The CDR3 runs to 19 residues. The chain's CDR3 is CARSLAALTSGRPAYEQYF. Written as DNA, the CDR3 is TGTGCCAGAAGCTTAGCGGCCCTGACTAGCGGGAGGCCAGCCTACGAGCAGTACTTC.

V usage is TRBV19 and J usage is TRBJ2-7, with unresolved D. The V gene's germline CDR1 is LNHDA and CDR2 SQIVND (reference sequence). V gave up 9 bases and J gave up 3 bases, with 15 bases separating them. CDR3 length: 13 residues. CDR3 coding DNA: TGTGCCAGCTCGGGTGGCCCCGGCTACGAGCAGTACTTC. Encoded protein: CASSGGPGYEQYF.

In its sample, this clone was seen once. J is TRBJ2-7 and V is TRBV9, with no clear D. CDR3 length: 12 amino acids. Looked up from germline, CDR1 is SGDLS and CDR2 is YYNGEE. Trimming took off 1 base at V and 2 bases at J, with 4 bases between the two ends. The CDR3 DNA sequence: TGTGCCAGCAGCGTAAACACCTACGAGCAGTACTTC. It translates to CASSVNTYEQYF.

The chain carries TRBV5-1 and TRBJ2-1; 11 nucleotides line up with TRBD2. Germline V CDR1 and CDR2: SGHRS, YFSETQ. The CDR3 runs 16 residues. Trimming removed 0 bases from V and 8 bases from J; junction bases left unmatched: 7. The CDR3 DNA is TGCGCCAGCAGCTTGGGGTCTAGCGGGAGGATCGATGAGCAGTTCTTC. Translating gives CASSLGSSGRIDEQFF.

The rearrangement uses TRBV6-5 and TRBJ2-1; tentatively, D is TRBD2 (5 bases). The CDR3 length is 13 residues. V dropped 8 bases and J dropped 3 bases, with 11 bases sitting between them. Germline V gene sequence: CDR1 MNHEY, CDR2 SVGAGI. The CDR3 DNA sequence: TGTGCCAGCCAGGAAGGAGGCTACAATGAGCAGTTCTTC. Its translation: CASQEGGYNEQFF.

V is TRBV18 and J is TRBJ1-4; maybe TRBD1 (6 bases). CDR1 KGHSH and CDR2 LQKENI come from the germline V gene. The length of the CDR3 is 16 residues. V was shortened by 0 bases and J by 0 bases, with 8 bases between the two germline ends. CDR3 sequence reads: CASSPPRQATNEKLFF. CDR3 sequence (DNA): TGTGCCAGCTCACCACCCAGACAGGCAACTAATGAAAAACTGTTTTTT.

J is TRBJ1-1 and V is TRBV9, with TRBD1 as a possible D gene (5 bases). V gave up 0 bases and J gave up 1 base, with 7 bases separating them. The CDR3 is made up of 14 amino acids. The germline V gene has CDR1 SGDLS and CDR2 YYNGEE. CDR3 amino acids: CASSVGRGNTEAFF. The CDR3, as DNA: TGTGCCAGCAGCGTAGGGAGGGGGAACACTGAAGCTTTCTTT. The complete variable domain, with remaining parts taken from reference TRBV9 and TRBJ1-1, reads DSGVTQTPKHLITATGQRVTLRCSPRSGDLSVYWYQQSLDQGLQFLIQYYNGEERAKGNILERFSAQQFPDLHSELNLSSLELGDSALYFCASSVGRGNTEAFFGQGTRLTVV.

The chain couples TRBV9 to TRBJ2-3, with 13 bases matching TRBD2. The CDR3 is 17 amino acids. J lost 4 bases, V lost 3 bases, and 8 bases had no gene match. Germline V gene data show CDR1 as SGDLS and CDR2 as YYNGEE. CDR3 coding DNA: TGTGCCAGCAGCGAGACCGACGGGACTAGCGGGGCAGATACGCAGTATTTT. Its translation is CASSETDGTSGADTQYF. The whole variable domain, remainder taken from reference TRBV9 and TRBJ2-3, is DSGVTQTPKHLITATGQRVTLRCSPRSGDLSVYWYQQSLDQGLQFLIQYYNGEERAKGNILERFSAQQFPDLHSELNLSSLELGDSALYFCASSETDGTSGADTQYFGPGTRLTVL.

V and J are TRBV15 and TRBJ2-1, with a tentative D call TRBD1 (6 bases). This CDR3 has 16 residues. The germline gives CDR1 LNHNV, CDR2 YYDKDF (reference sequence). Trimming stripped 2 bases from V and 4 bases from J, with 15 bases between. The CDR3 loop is CATSRNREYPYNEQFF. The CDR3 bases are TGTGCCACCAGCAGAAACAGGGAATATCCTTACAATGAGCAGTTCTTC.